A selection of T cell receptor beta chains follows, all from one sample in a study of T cell changes during pregnancy in multiple sclerosis. Clones were read by immunoSEQ multiplex PCR, and TCRdb kept only the in-frame ones, dropping some. The sample yields 43,000 or so clones, approximately 90% seen once. Sequencing used PBMCs (not recorded whether the cells were cultured). The receptor source for this set is a female donor with multiple sclerosis, enrolled in a pregnancy study. The CDR3 runs from the conserved cysteine through the conserved F or W. The order of the fields is V gene, J gene, clone size, D gene, CDR3 DNA, CDR3 protein. The D gene is left open where the match is weak. For some rows the clone size is stated as once, few or many, or as a class when expanded; others skip it.

TRBV19,TRBJ2-6,-,-,TGTGCCAGTATGGGGGGGCTCATCTCTGGGGCCAACGTCCTGACTTTC,CASMGGLISGANVLTF
TRBV7-6,TRBJ2-3,-,-,TGTGCCAGCAGCCCAACCTCGTCCAGACTAACAGATACGCAGTATTTT,CASSPTSSRLTDTQYF
TRBV9,TRBJ2-2,-,TRBD1,TGTGCCAGCAGCGTAGAAGGACAGGGTGCGGCGTGGGAGCTGTTTTTT,CASSVEGQGAAWELFF
TRBV28,TRBJ2-7,-,-,TGTGCCAGCAGTCCCCCCCCCGACAGCTACGAGCAGTACTTC,CASSPPPDSYEQYF
TRBV5-4,TRBJ2-1,-,-,TGTGCCAGCAGCTTGGACTTTAGCTCCTACAATGAGCAGTTCTTC,CASSLDFSSYNEQFF
TRBV4-1,TRBJ1-4,-,-,TGCGCCAGCAGCCGGGGACGAACTAATGAAAAACTGTTTTTT,CASSRGRTNEKLFF
TRBV29-1,TRBJ2-3,-,TRBD2,TGCAGCGTCGAAAGACTAGCGGGTGACACAGATACGCAGTATTTT,CSVERLAGDTDTQYF
TRBV7-9,TRBJ1-5,few,-,TGTGCCAGCAGCTCCGGAGATCAGCCCCAGCATTTT,CASSSGDQPQHF
TRBV28,TRBJ2-7,-,-,TGTGCCAGCAGTTTAATAGAGACCTACGAGCAGTACTTC,CASSLIETYEQYF
TRBV11-2,TRBJ2-4,once,TRBD2,TGTGCCAGCAGCACTAGCGGGGTAGCCAAAAACATTCAGTACTTC,CASSTSGVAKNIQYF
TRBV27,TRBJ1-1,-,-,TGTGCCAGCAGTTCACCCGGACGTACTGAAGCTTTCTTT,CASSSPGRTEAFF
TRBV5-6,TRBJ2-7,-,-,TGTGCCAGCAGCCGGGCCCCCCGGACGAGGGAGCAGTACTTC,CASSRAPRTREQYF
TRBV9,TRBJ1-4,-,-,TGTGCCAGCAGCGTAAACCCAATTACCTCTCGGGAAAAACTGTTTTTT,CASSVNPITSREKLFF
TRBV7-2,TRBJ2-7,-,-,TGTGCCAGCAGCCTCTACGAGGGAGGTCGGGGCGAGCAGTACTTC,CASSLYEGGRGEQYF
TRBV18,TRBJ2-3,-,TRBD1,TGTGCCAGCTCACCCACGGGACAGGGGGGAACAGATACGCAGTATTTT,CASSPTGQGGTDTQYF
TRBV7-2,TRBJ2-5,-,-,TGTGCCCTAACGGGAAGGGGTAACCAAGAGACCCAGTACTTC,CALTGRGNQETQYF
TRBV6-6,TRBJ2-3,-,-,TGTGCCAGCAGACACACAGGTACAGATACGCAGTATTTT,CASRHTGTDTQYF
TRBV7-2,TRBJ2-1,-,TRBD2,TGTGCCAGCAGCTTAGCGGGACTAGCGGGAGTGAATGAGCAGTTCTTC,CASSLAGLAGVNEQFF
TRBV6-5,TRBJ2-1,-,-,TGTGCCAGCAGTTACGGGGGTGAGCAGTTCTTC,CASSYGGEQFF
TRBV7-9,TRBJ2-5,-,-,TGTGCCGTGCAGGTGGGGGAGACCCAGTACTTC,CAVQVGETQYF
TRBV6-5,TRBJ2-2,-,TRBD2,TGTGCCAGCAGCCTCGGGGGGGCAAACACCGGGGAGCTGTTTTTT,CASSLGGANTGELFF
TRBV9,TRBJ2-3,-,TRBD2,TGTGCCAGCAGCGTAAGGCCTAGCGGGGTGACTAGCACAGATACGCAGTATTTT,CASSVRPSGVTSTDTQYF
TRBV5-1,TRBJ1-1,-,-,TGCGCCAGCAGCTTGGGTACAGGGAGTTCCATGAACACTGAAGCTTTCTTT,CASSLGTGSSMNTEAFF
TRBV19,TRBJ2-5,-,TRBD2,TGTGCCAGTAGTCCCCGACTAGCAGGGCAAGAGACCCAGTACTTC,CASSPRLAGQETQYF
TRBV9,TRBJ2-7,-,-,TGTGCCAGCGCGACAGAGAGGGGATCATACGAGCAGTACTTC,CASATERGSYEQYF
TRBV4-1,TRBJ1-5,-,-,TGCGCCAGCAGCCCGGACGGTAGCAAACAGCCCCAGCATTTT,CASSPDGSKQPQHF
TRBV27,TRBJ2-3,-,-,TGTGCCAGCCGTCTACAGGATACGCAGTATTTT,CASRLQDTQYF
TRBV9,TRBJ2-3,-,TRBD2,TGTGCCAGCAGCGTGAGCGGGAGGGCCGCTACGCAGTATTTT,CASSVSGRAATQYF
TRBV5-4,TRBJ2-5,-,TRBD2,TGTGCCAGCAGCTCGGGACTAGCGGGAGGCGGGGAGACCCAGTACTTC,CASSSGLAGGGETQYF
TRBV2,TRBJ2-2,-,-,TGTGCCAGCAGTGAAGATGGGCTTAATGGCGGGGAGCTGTTTTTT,CASSEDGLNGGELFF
TRBV5-6,TRBJ2-7,once,-,TGTGCCAGCAGCTTAGTACGGACTTGGAGCTCCTACGAGCAGTACTTC,CASSLVRTWSSYEQYF
TRBV30,TRBJ2-1,-,TRBD2,TGTGCCTGGAGTCCACTAGCGGACCTTCTCCATGAGCAGTTCTTC,CAWSPLADLLHEQFF
TRBV6-1,TRBJ1-5,-,TRBD1,TGTGCCAGTCAACAGGGGGGCTTGAGCAATCAGCCCCAGCATTTT,CASQQGGLSNQPQHF
TRBV13,TRBJ2-1,-,TRBD2,TGTGCCAGCAGCCCCCCACCGGGGACTACCCATGAGCAGTTCTTC,CASSPPPGTTHEQFF
TRBV27,TRBJ2-5,-,-,TGTGCCAGCAGTTTTGGTTGGGAGACCCAGTACTTC,CASSFGWETQYF
TRBV21-1,TRBJ1-4,few,-,TGTGCCAGCAGCAAAGCCCGCTCCTATGAAAAACTGTTTTTT,CASSKARSYEKLFF
TRBV6-6,TRBJ2-5,-,-,TGTGCCAGCAGTTATTGGAGGGAGACCCAGTACTTC,CASSYWRETQYF
TRBV7-2,TRBJ1-1,-,-,TGTGCCAGCAGTAGTAGGGCAGGAGCCATGAACACTGAAGCTTTCTTT,CASSSRAGAMNTEAFF
TRBV7-3,TRBJ2-2,-,-,TGTGCCAGCAGCCTCCGCCCGACCACCGGGGAGCTGTTTTTT,CASSLRPTTGELFF
TRBV21-1,TRBJ2-5,-,-,TGTGCCAGCAGCAAACGTGGGGGTAAAGAGACCCAGTACTTC,CASSKRGGKETQYF
TRBV16,TRBJ1-1,-,-,TGTGCCAGTACTGCCGGGACCGAGAACACTGAAGCTTTCTTT,CASTAGTENTEAFF
TRBV11-2,TRBJ1-1,-,-,TGTGCCAGCAGCTTAGATCCCCCTAAAGCTTTCTTT,CASSLDPPKAFF
TRBV27,TRBJ2-2,once,-,TGTGCCAGCAAATGGGGACAAAACACCGGGGAGCTGTTTTTT,CASKWGQNTGELFF
TRBV11-1,TRBJ2-3,-,-,TGTGCCAGCAGCTCGCACACAGATACGCAGTATTTT,CASSSHTDTQYF
TRBV30,TRBJ1-2,-,-,TGTGCCTGGAGTCCCCCCGGTGGCTATGGCTACACCTTC,CAWSPPGGYGYTF
TRBV11-2,TRBJ2-1,-,-,TGTGCCAGCAGCTTAGGGACCTACAATGAGCAGTTCTTC,CASSLGTYNEQFF
TRBV27,TRBJ2-1,-,-,TGTGCCAGCAGTCGCGGCGGAGGGAGGAATGAGCAGTTCTTC,CASSRGGGRNEQFF
TRBV7-2,TRBJ1-1,-,-,TGTGCCAGCAGCACCAAGCCGATAGGGGGGAACACTGAAGCTTTCTTT,CASSTKPIGGNTEAFF
TRBV7-9,TRBJ2-7,-,-,TGTGCCAGCAGCCCCATTGGAGACGCCTACGAGCAGTACTTC,CASSPIGDAYEQYF
TRBV23-1,TRBJ2-3,-,-,TGCGCCGGCCACGTCGCGGGACCAGGCACAGATACGCAGTATTTT,CAGHVAGPGTDTQYF
TRBV27,TRBJ2-1,-,TRBD1,TGTGCCAGCAGTTATGGGACAGGGGGCTACAATGAGCAGTTCTTC,CASSYGTGGYNEQFF
TRBV13,TRBJ1-2,-,-,TGTGCCAGCAGCTTAGGCGAAAGGAGTAACTATGGCTACACCTTC,CASSLGERSNYGYTF
TRBV6-5,TRBJ1-5,-,-,TGTGCCAGCAGTTACTCGATCAATCAGCCCCAGCATTTT,CASSYSINQPQHF
TRBV27,TRBJ1-1,few,TRBD1,TGTGCCAGCAGTAGGGGGACAGTGGGGCTGGAAGCTTTCTTT,CASSRGTVGLEAFF
TRBV5-4,TRBJ2-3,-,-,TGTGCCAGCAGCTTGACGGGGAAGGGGCAGACAGATACGCAGTATTTT,CASSLTGKGQTDTQYF
TRBV6-5,TRBJ1-2,once,-,TGTGCCAGCAGTTATTCCCCCGGGACGTCCTATGGCTACACCTTC,CASSYSPGTSYGYTF
TRBV7-2,TRBJ2-3,-,TRBD2,TGTGCCAGCAGCCCGCAAGCGGGAGAGGCAGATACGCAGTATTTT,CASSPQAGEADTQYF
TRBV5-1,TRBJ1-2,few,-,TGCGCCAGCAGCTTGGGCGGTAACTATGGCTACACCTTC,CASSLGGNYGYTF
TRBV7-9,TRBJ1-1,-,TRBD1,TGTGCCAGCAGCTACGGGACAGAGAACACTGAAGCTTTCTTT,CASSYGTENTEAFF
TRBV7-4,TRBJ2-3,-,-,TGTGCCAGCAGCTCCCGACTAACCGAAGATACGCAGTATTTT,CASSSRLTEDTQYF